Below, 24 T cell receptor beta chains from the same sample are listed, as sequenced in a study of OX40 agonist ivuxolimab in advanced cancers. Libraries came from the immunoSEQ multiplex PCR assay. TCRdb retrieved this table from immuneACCESS and kept in-frame rearrangements only. Not all clones are present; in checked studies, unresolved V genes account for under half, and no reason is known for the remainder. The sample table records under 100,000 clones; under 90% of these occur just once. About 5.5% of the sample lies in the top ten. This specimen consisted of CD4+ or CD8+ T cells sorted from blood, obtained in a trial of the OX40 agonist ivuxolimab. Receptors were obtained from an adult with an advanced solid tumor such as melanoma, head and neck, liver or kidney cancer.

DNA for the CDR3: TGTGCCAGCACCCGGACTAGCGGGATAAAAGAGACCCAGTACTTC. It specifies CASTRTSGIKETQYF. V usage is TRBV11-2 and J usage is TRBJ2-5; TRBD2 aligns across 12 bases. This CDR3 has 15 residues. V lost 7 bases and J lost 3; bases outside the gene matches: 6. Germline CDR1 is SGHAT and CDR2 is FQNNGV.

This clone occurred a few times. V usage is TRBV12-5 and J usage is TRBJ2-3; D tentatively reads TRBD1 or TRBD2 (5 bases each). The V end was cut by 7 bases, the J end by 3 bases, with 14 bases between. Germline assignment: CDR1 LGHNT and CDR2 FRNRAP. The CDR3 extends over 14 amino acids. The CDR3 DNA sequence: TGTGCTAGTGTCAACCGGGGCCTGACAGATACGCAGTATTTT. Translated: CASVNRGLTDTQYF. The full variable domain, with the rest looked up from reference TRBV12-5 and TRBJ2-3, is DARVTQTPRHKVTEMGQEVTMRCQPILGHNTVFWYRQTMMQGLELLAYFRNRAPLDDSGMPKDRFSAEMPDATLATLKIQPSEPRDSAVYFCASVNRGLTDTQYFGPGTRLTVL.

Written as DNA, the CDR3 is TGTGCCAGCAGCCACGACAGGGGTGGCTACACCTTC. Translation gives CASSHDRGGYTF. This sequence joins TRBV6-1 and TRBJ1-2, with TRBD1 matching 8 bases. CDR1 and CDR2 from the germline V gene are MNHNS and SASEGT. The V and J ends lost 6 bases and 7 bases, in that order; junction bases with no gene match: 4. The CDR3 has 12 residues.

This clone was detected once. The chain carries TRBV14 and TRBJ1-1; D uncertain. V shed 0 bases and J shed 0 bases, with 11 bases lying between them. The CDR3 sequence is 16 residues long. Germline V lookup: CDR1 SGHDN, CDR2 FVKESK. For the CDR3, the DNA is TGTGCCAGCAGCCAAGAGCGTGTACAGTTGAACACTGAAGCTTTCTTT. This encodes CASSQERVQLNTEAFF.

This clone was observed a few times. The chain links TRBV5-1 to TRBJ1-1; D not certain. Trimming cost V 0 bases and J 0 bases, with 3 bases left between them. Germline values: CDR1 SGHRS, CDR2 YFSETQ. The CDR3 has 13 amino acids. The CDR3 nucleotides read TGCGCCAGCAGCTTGGGGATGAACACTGAAGCTTTCTTT. Translation: CASSLGMNTEAFF.

The CDR3 here is CASGRTETQYF. The CDR3 DNA reads TGTGCCAGCGGGAGGACAGAGACCCAGTACTTC. The chain carries TRBV6-6 and TRBJ2-5; a possible D gene is TRBD2 (6 bases). The CDR3 runs 11 residues. Between the trimmed V and J ends, which lost 8 bases and 4 bases, there was a span of 8 bases. In germline, CDR1 is MNHNY, CDR2 SVGAGI (reference sequence).

The chain links TRBV19 to TRBJ1-1, with D possibly TRBD1 on 6 matching bases. The germline V gene encodes CDR1 LNHDA and CDR2 SQIVND (reference sequence). This CDR3 is 14 amino acids long. With 3 bases removed from V and 5 bases from J, the gap between germline ends came to 13 bases. The CDR3 sequence is CASSMPGGGTEAFF. As DNA, the CDR3 is TGTGCCAGTAGTATGCCGGGGGGCGGGACTGAAGCTTTCTTT.

In this sample, this clone turned up once. The chain links TRBV10-1 to TRBJ2-7; D may correspond to TRBD1 or TRBD2 (5 bases each). The V gene's germline CDR1 is WNHNN and CDR2 SYGVQD (reference sequence). Trimming cost V 2 bases and J 4 bases, with 15 bases left between them. The CDR3 is 15 amino acids. CDR3: CASSEEGYGKYEQYF. CDR3 sequence (DNA): TGCGCCAGCAGTGAGGAGGGGTACGGAAAATACGAGCAGTACTTC.

This clone was picked up a small number of times. The chain uses TRBV19 and TRBJ2-6; D ambiguous. V lost 3 bases to trimming and J lost 4 bases, with 7 bases between them. The CDR3 runs 14 residues. The germline gives CDR1 LNHDA, CDR2 SQIVND (reference sequence). DNA for the CDR3: TGTGCCAGTAGTATTGGTCCCGGGGCCAACGTCCTGACTTTC. This encodes CASSIGPGANVLTF.

The chain joins TRBV5-6 to TRBJ2-7; 7 positions agree with TRBD2. Germline V gives CDR1 SGHDT, CDR2 YYEEEE. V lost 0 bases, J lost 3 bases, and 6 bases stayed unmatched. The CDR3 contains 15 residues. CDR3 sequence reads: CASSLVRGKGYEQYF. For the CDR3, the DNA is TGTGCCAGCAGCTTGGTGCGGGGGAAGGGCTACGAGCAGTACTTC. Combining the CDR3 with reference TRBV5-6 and TRBJ2-7 gives the whole variable domain DAGVTQSPTHLIKTRGQQVTLRCSPKSGHDTVSWYQQALGQGPQFIFQYYEEEERQRGNFPDRFSGHQFPNYSSELNVNALLLGDSALYLCASSLVRGKGYEQYFGPGTRLTVT.

As DNA, the CDR3 is TGCGCCAGCACCCAGGGAAGGAGTTGGGACACTGAAGCTTTCTTT. It translates to CASTQGRSWDTEAFF. The chain carries TRBV5-1 and TRBJ1-1; weak D call: TRBD1 (5 bases). The CDR3 has 15 amino acids. Germline lookup yields CDR1 SGHRS and CDR2 YFSETQ. V shed 6 bases and J shed 3 bases, with 18 bases lying between them.

This rearrangement joins TRBV9 to TRBJ2-1, with 7 bases lining up with TRBD2. This CDR3 is built from 15 residues. CDR1 is SGDLS, CDR2 YYNGEE, per germline. J gave up 2 bases and V 3 bases, and 5 bases lay outside the gene matches. The CDR3 sequence is CASSASGDAYNEQFF. The CDR3 bases are TGTGCCAGCAGCGCGAGCGGGGACGCCTACAATGAGCAGTTCTTC. The full variable domain, rest sourced from reference TRBV9 and TRBJ2-1, is DSGVTQTPKHLITATGQRVTLRCSPRSGDLSVYWYQQSLDQGLQFLIQYYNGEERAKGNILERFSAQQFPDLHSELNLSSLELGDSALYFCASSASGDAYNEQFFGPGTRLTVL.

The V call is TRBV10-2, the J call TRBJ1-5, with D uncertain. Looked up from germline, CDR1 is WSHSY and CDR2 is SAAADI. The CDR3 runs to 12 residues. The V end lost 10 bases, the J end lost 7 bases, and 14 bases lay between the germline ends. CDR3 region: CATGPEGQPQHF. Written as DNA, the CDR3 is TGCGCCACCGGACCCGAGGGACAGCCCCAGCATTTT.

The chain uses TRBV5-4 and TRBJ2-4; 9 bases map to TRBD2. The CDR3 runs 15 residues. The germline V gene encodes CDR1 SGHNT and CDR2 YYREEE (reference sequence). The V and J ends lost 0 bases and 7 bases, in that order; junction bases with no gene match: 5. Here the CDR3 reads CASSLGSGGTNIQYF. CDR3 nucleotide sequence: TGTGCCAGCAGCTTGGGTAGCGGGGGAACGAACATTCAGTACTTC.

Written as DNA, the CDR3 is TGTGCCAGCAGCTCCCCCGGGACTAGCGGGAGAGTGGTTTCCTACGAGCAGTACTTC. It translates to CASSSPGTSGRVVSYEQYF. This chain joins TRBV5-6 and TRBJ2-7; 14 bases match TRBD2. The germline V gene encodes CDR1 SGHDT and CDR2 YYEEEE. Trimming cost V 3 bases and J 1 base; bases outside gene matches: 12. CDR3 length equals 19 residues.

The V gene is TRBV13, the J gene TRBJ2-7, with 10 bases matching TRBD1. The germline V gene has CDR1 PRHDT and CDR2 FYEKMQ (reference sequence). The CDR3 runs to 15 residues. V dropped 4 bases and J dropped 4; count of bases not matched to a gene: 7. The CDR3 nucleotides are TGTGCCAGCAGCTCCGGGACAGGGGAAGGGTACGAGCAGTACTTC. This codes for CASSSGTGEGYEQYF.

This clone has only one observation. The rearrangement links TRBV7-2 to TRBJ2-3; 11 nucleotides align to TRBD2. Germline lookup yields CDR1 SGHTA and CDR2 FQGNSA. The trim removed 11 bases at V and 0 bases at J, leaving 7 bases unmatched. CDR3 length: 15 amino acids. In nucleotides, the CDR3 is TGTGCCGGGGCTAGCGGGGGGTCTAGCACAGATACGCAGTATTTT. Amino acid sequence: CAGASGGSSTDTQYF. Based on the CDR3 plus reference TRBV7-2 and TRBJ2-3, the full variable domain is GAGVSQSPSNKVTEKGKDVELRCDPISGHTALYWYRQSLGQGLEFLIYFQGNSAPDKSGLPSDRFSAERTGGSVSTLTIQRTQQEDSAVYLCAGASGGSSTDTQYFGPGTRLTVL.

The chain combines TRBV7-9 with TRBJ1-1; the D is unclear. The CDR3 totals 14 residues. V lost 5 bases to trimming and J lost 5 bases, with 15 bases between them. Germline V gene sequence: CDR1 SEHNR, CDR2 FQNEAQ (reference sequence). The CDR3 protein is CASSTLAGRTEAFF. As DNA, the CDR3 is TGTGCCAGCAGCACCCTGGCAGGCCGAACTGAAGCTTTCTTT.

The V and J genes are TRBV12-5 and TRBJ2-2; D uncertain. Germline CDR1 reads LGHNT; CDR2 reads FRNRAP. V lost 4 bases to trimming and J lost 7 bases, with 13 bases between them. The CDR3 is 14 amino acids. The CDR3 sequence is CASGSSDGRGELFF. The CDR3 nucleotides read TGTGCTAGTGGTTCCTCGGACGGGCGCGGGGAGCTGTTTTTT.

The gene calls are TRBV15 and TRBJ2-1; 10 nucleotides align to TRBD2. CDR1 and CDR2 from the germline V gene are LNHNV and YYDKDF (reference sequence). Trimming took 3 bases from V and 4 from J; bases not matched to a gene: 9. This CDR3 contains 17 residues. DNA of the CDR3: TGTGCCACCAGCAGCGCCCCCCCGACTAGCGGGTACAATGAGCAGTTCTTC. It translates to CATSSAPPTSGYNEQFF.

The chain links TRBV6-5 to TRBJ1-4; 7 bases line up with TRBD1. This CDR3 has 14 residues. V lost 6 bases, J lost 4 bases, and 5 bases stayed unmatched. CDR1 is MNHEY, CDR2 SVGAGI, per germline. CDR3 bases: TGTGCCAGCAGAAAACAGGGGCGTAATGAAAAACTGTTTTTT. It specifies CASRKQGRNEKLFF.

V and J are TRBV7-8 and TRBJ2-7; TRBD1 might be the D (5 bases). Per germline, CDR1 SGHVS and CDR2 FQNEAQ. This CDR3 contains 14 residues. The germline V and J ends were trimmed by 7 bases and 0 bases, with 13 bases remaining between them. The CDR3 sequence is CASTTTVYSYEQYF. CDR3 in DNA: TGTGCCAGCACCACGACAGTTTACTCCTACGAGCAGTACTTC.

The V gene is TRBV6-4, the J gene TRBJ2-1; 8 bases are shared with TRBD2. The V gene's germline CDR1 is MRHNA and CDR2 SNTAGT. Trimming at V came to 5 bases and at J to 0 bases, leaving 3 bases not matched to a gene. The CDR3 sequence is 15 residues long. The CDR3 nucleotides are TGTGCCAGCAGTAAAACTAGCGGCTCCTACAATGAGCAGTTCTTC. Translated, it gives CASSKTSGSYNEQFF.

The rearrangement joins TRBV2 to TRBJ2-1, with TRBD2 identical over 9 bases. Looked up from germline, CDR1 is SNHLY and CDR2 is FYNNEI. The CDR3 covers 14 residues. Unmatched junction bases numbered 7, after V lost 8 bases and J lost 5 bases. The CDR3 sequence is CASGGTSIDNEQFF. In nucleotides, the CDR3 is TGTGCCAGCGGGGGGACTAGCATCGACAATGAGCAGTTCTTC.